Each of the 3 T cell receptor beta chains below was sequenced from the same sample in a study of blood T cell repertoires in COVID-19. The table came from immunoSEQ multiplex PCR; TCRdb's copy has only in-frame clones and leaves some out. Here the sample spans about 230,000 clones, 81% being singletons. Sequencing was performed on peripheral blood. The receptors shown here come from a woman older than 75 with COVID-19, enrolled during active disease.

The rearrangement links TRBV7-8 to TRBJ1-3; D perhaps matches TRBD1 (6 bases). The germline gives CDR1 SGHVS, CDR2 FQNEAQ. V was cut by 1 base and J by 0 bases, with 10 bases left in between. CDR3 length equals 16 residues. CDR3 region: CASSLGGGSSGNTIYF. The CDR3 nucleotides are TGTGCCAGCAGCTTAGGCGGGGGCAGCTCTGGAAACACCATATATTTT.

The rearrangement joins TRBV27 to TRBJ2-1, with D tentatively TRBD1 (6 bases). The ends were cut back, 3 bases at V and 0 bases at J, with 12 bases in the middle. The length of the CDR3 is 16 residues. CDR1 and CDR2 from the germline V gene are MNHEY and SMNVEV (reference sequence). The CDR3: CASSFRRGSSYNEQFF. CDR3 coding DNA: TGTGCCAGCAGTTTTCGAAGGGGGAGCTCCTACAATGAGCAGTTCTTC.

The chain carries TRBV5-1 and TRBJ1-2; 7 bases match TRBD1. J was trimmed by 6 bases and V by 4 bases; bases with no gene match: 12. The length of the CDR3 is 15 residues. Germline loops: CDR1 SGHRS, CDR2 YFSETQ. CDR3 sequence: CASSARGLPSDGYTF. In DNA form, the CDR3 reads TGCGCCAGCAGCGCGAGGGGGCTGCCCAGCGATGGCTACACCTTC.